Listed here is a single T cell receptor (beta chain). Its antigen is unidentified. This sample was included in a study of shared clonotypes between healthy human individuals. Study context: A donor's plate count was three for CD4 naive and three for CD4 memory; CD8 naive had two and CD8 memory one. Study-level findings and limits: The expectation was that sequencing depth would affect clonotype sharing among donors.

Germline loops: CDR1 SGHDN, CDR2 FVKESK. CDR3 length: 19 amino acids. V was clipped by 6 bases and J by 2 bases; unmatched bases: 16. The repertoire was sequenced with immunoSEQ multiplex PCR; TCRdb's copy has only in-frame clones and lacks some. The sample has some 1.5 million clones; about 96% are singletons. Donors included only healthy HIV-negative adults lacking recent acute infections or vaccinations. The source of this sequence is a man aged 25-40 years in good health. The sequenced material came from naive CD4+ T cells sorted from blood. Subset reported: CD45RA+ positively selected. The V gene is TRBV14, the J gene TRBJ2-6; 7 nucleotides align to TRBD1. The CDR3 region has the DNA TGTGCCAGCAGTGAAACCAGGGGGAGCGGCTTCACTGGGGCCAACGTCCTGACTTTC. Residues: CASSETRGSGFTGANVLTF.